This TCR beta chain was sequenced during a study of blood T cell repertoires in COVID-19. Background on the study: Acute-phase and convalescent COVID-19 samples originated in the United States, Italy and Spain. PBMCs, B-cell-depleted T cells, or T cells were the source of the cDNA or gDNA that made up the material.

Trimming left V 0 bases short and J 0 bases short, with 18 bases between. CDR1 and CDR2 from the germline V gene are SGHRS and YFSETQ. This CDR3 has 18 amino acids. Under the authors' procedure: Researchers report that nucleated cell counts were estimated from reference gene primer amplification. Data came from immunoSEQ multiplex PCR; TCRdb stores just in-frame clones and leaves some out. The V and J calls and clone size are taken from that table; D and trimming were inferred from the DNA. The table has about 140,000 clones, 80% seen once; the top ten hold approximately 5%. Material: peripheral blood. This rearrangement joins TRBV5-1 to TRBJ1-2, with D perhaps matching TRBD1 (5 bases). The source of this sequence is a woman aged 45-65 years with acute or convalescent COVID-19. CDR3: CASSLEGGALAANYGYTF. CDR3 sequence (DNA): TGCGCCAGCAGCTTGGAGGGTGGGGCCTTAGCAGCTAACTATGGCTACACCTTC.